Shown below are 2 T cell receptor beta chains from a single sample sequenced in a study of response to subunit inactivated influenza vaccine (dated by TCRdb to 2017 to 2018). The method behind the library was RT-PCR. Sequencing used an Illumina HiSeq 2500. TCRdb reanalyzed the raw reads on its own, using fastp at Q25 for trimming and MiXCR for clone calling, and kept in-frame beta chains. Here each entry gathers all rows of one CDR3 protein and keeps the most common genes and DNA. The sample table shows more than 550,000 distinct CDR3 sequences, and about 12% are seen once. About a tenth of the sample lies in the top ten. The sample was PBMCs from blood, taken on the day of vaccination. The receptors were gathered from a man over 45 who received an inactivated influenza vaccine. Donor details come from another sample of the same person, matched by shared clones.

CDR3 in amino acids: CAINRDSNTGELFF. The DNA for the CDR3 is TGTGCCATCAACAGGGATTCGAACACCGGGGAGCTGTTTTTT. The chain uses TRBV10-3 and TRBJ2-2, with D tentatively TRBD1 (6 bases). This CDR3 is built from 14 residues. The V gene's germline CDR1 is ENHRY and CDR2 SYGVKD. Trimming stripped 7 bases from V and 0 bases from J, with 9 bases between.

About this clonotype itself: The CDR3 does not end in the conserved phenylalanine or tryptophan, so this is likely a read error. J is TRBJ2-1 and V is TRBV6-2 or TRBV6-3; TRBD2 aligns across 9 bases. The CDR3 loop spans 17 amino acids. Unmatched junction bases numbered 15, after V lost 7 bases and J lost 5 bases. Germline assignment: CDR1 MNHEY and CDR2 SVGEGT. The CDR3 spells CASTTRRLAVQNNEQFV. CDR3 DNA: TGTGCCAGCACCACACGAAGACTAGCGGTACAAAACAATGAGCAGTTCGTC.